The 30 T cell receptor beta chains reported below all come from one sample, sequenced in a study of T cell changes during pregnancy in multiple sclerosis. Assay: immunoSEQ multiplex PCR; the TCRdb copy retains only in-frame clones and omits some. The profile shows approximately 83,000 clones, approximately 95% of them singletons. Sequenced here: peripheral blood, sampled in the first trimester of pregnancy. The receptors stem from a female donor with multiple sclerosis, enrolled in a pregnancy study.

The rearrangement uses TRBV5-1 and TRBJ2-7; maybe TRBD2 (5 bases). CDR1 is SGHRS and CDR2 is YFSETQ in the germline V gene. The CDR3 is 14 amino acids. V lost 0 bases and J lost 6, with 13 bases in between. In nucleotides, the CDR3 is TGCGCCAGCAGCTTGGCCACCGGGGAAGGCGAGCAGTACTTC. Its translation is CASSLATGEGEQYF.

This chain joins TRBV6-6 and TRBJ1-1, with 8 bases fitting TRBD1. V shed 3 bases and J 3 bases; nucleotides not matched to a gene: 6. The CDR3 loop spans 15 amino acids. From germline, CDR1 is MNHNY and CDR2 SVGAGI (reference sequence). The chain's CDR3 is CASSYQGALDTEAFF. CDR3 bases: TGTGCCAGCAGTTATCAGGGGGCGTTGGACACTGAAGCTTTCTTT.

This chain uses TRBV9 with TRBJ2-1; D possibly corresponds to TRBD2 (7 bases). CDR3 size: 15 residues. V dropped 4 bases and J dropped 5 bases, with 16 bases sitting between them. Germline loops: CDR1 SGDLS, CDR2 YYNGEE. CDR3 in DNA: TGTGCCAGCAGCCCAACGGGGGGCTCTCACAATGAGCAGTTCTTC. As protein: CASSPTGGSHNEQFF.

The chain uses TRBV18 and TRBJ1-6; perhaps TRBD1 as D (6 bases). V was shortened by 5 bases and J by 0 bases, with 29 bases between the two germline ends. The CDR3 consists of 22 residues. Germline CDR1 and CDR2: KGHSH and LQKENI. The CDR3 nucleotides are TGTGCCAGCTCAAACCTCGACAGGCCAATCCCCGTTATGGGCTCCTATAATTCACCCCTCCACTTT. Amino acid sequence: CASSNLDRPIPVMGSYNSPLHF. Combining the CDR3 with reference TRBV18 and TRBJ1-6 gives the whole variable domain NAGVMQNPRHLVRRRGQEARLRCSPMKGHSHVYWYRQLPEEGLKFMVYLQKENIIDESGMPKERFSAEFPKEGPSILRIQQVVRGDSAAYFCASSNLDRPIPVMGSYNSPLHFGNGTRLTVT.

This chain connects TRBV7-6 to TRBJ1-2; possibly TRBD1 for D (6 bases). This CDR3 contains 14 residues. Looked up from germline, CDR1 is SGHVS and CDR2 is FNYEAQ. Deletions cut 1 base from V and 4 bases from J, with 10 bases between. CDR3: CASSLGGPGYGYTF. CDR3 DNA: TGTGCCAGCAGCTTAGGGGGGCCTGGCTATGGCTACACCTTC. The variable domain in full, with the rest retrieved from reference TRBV7-6 and TRBJ1-2, is GAGVSQSPRYKVTKRGQDVALRCDPISGHVSLYWYRQALGQGPEFLTYFNYEAQQDKSGLPNDRFSAERPEGSISTLTIQRTEQRDSAMYRCASSLGGPGYGYTFGSGTRLTVV.

This chain uses TRBV19 with TRBJ2-1; 12 bases agree with TRBD1. Germline V CDR1 and CDR2: LNHDA, SQIVND (reference sequence). V lost 6 bases to trimming and J lost 10 bases; unmatched junction nucleotides: 10. The CDR3 loop spans 15 amino acids. CDR3 residues: CASSLRDRGLGEQFF. DNA for the CDR3: TGTGCCAGTAGCCTCCGGGACAGGGGGCTCGGGGAGCAGTTCTTC.

The chain has TRBV6-6 and TRBJ2-1, with D maybe TRBD2 (5 bases). The germline V gene has CDR1 MNHNY and CDR2 SVGAGI (reference sequence). Trimming took off 2 bases at V and 5 bases at J, with 13 bases between the two ends. The CDR3 is 15 residues long. CDR3 sequence: CASSYRGGWDNEQFF. The CDR3 region has the DNA TGTGCCAGCAGTTACCGGGGTGGCTGGGACAATGAGCAGTTCTTC.

The J gene is TRBJ2-7, the V gene TRBV6-1, with D uncertain. The germline gives CDR1 MNHNS, CDR2 SASEGT. The CDR3 totals 11 residues. V lost 5 bases and J 7 bases, leaving 9 bases between the germline ends. In DNA form, the CDR3 reads TGTGCCAGCAGTCCCACGAGGGAGCAGTACTTC. This sequence encodes CASSPTREQYF.

The chain combines TRBV6-1 with TRBJ1-5; the D gene is possibly TRBD1 (5 bases). The CDR3 sequence is 16 residues long. V lost 2 bases and J lost 6, with 17 bases in between. From germline, CDR1 is MNHNS and CDR2 SASEGT. The chain's CDR3 is CASSENSGALPQPQHF. The CDR3 nucleotides read TGTGCCAGCAGTGAAAATAGTGGGGCTTTGCCTCAGCCCCAGCATTTT.

V usage is TRBV11-2 and J usage is TRBJ2-5; D call uncertain. Germline V CDR1 and CDR2: SGHAT, FQNNGV. The length of the CDR3 is 14 residues. The ends were cut back, 2 bases at V and 3 bases at J, with 10 bases in the middle. This CDR3 is CASSLLVIKETQYF. In DNA, the CDR3 is TGTGCCAGCAGCTTACTAGTGATCAAAGAGACCCAGTACTTC.

The chain has TRBV11-2 and TRBJ1-3, with no clear D. Germline loops: CDR1 SGHAT, CDR2 FQNNGV. The CDR3 covers 17 residues. The V end lost 5 bases, the J end lost 0 bases, and 17 bases lay between the germline ends. CDR3 sequence (DNA): TGTGCCAGCAGCCCGATCCCAGGAGGCCGCTCTGGAAACACCATATATTTT. Encoded protein: CASSPIPGGRSGNTIYF.

The chain joins TRBV5-6 to TRBJ2-5, with D perhaps matching TRBD1 (7 bases). In germline, CDR1 is SGHDT, CDR2 YYEEEE. Trimming left V 4 bases short and J 4 bases short, with 17 bases between. CDR3 length: 15 residues. CDR3 DNA: TGTGCCAGCAGCCGGCAGGGGGAGGAGGGAGAGACCCAGTACTTC. Amino acid sequence: CASSRQGEEGETQYF.

This chain uses TRBV5-6 with TRBJ2-5; the D gene is possibly TRBD1 (6 bases). The CDR3 contains 14 residues. From germline, CDR1 is SGHDT and CDR2 YYEEEE. Trimming pared 0 bases from V and 7 bases from J, leaving 13 bases between. Here the CDR3 DNA reads TGTGCCAGCAGCTTGGACAGGGCGAGGGGGACCCAGTACTTC. It codes for CASSLDRARGTQYF.

The chain is built from TRBV4-1 and TRBJ1-2, with 7 positions matching TRBD1. Germline V gene data show CDR1 as MGHRA and CDR2 as YSYEKL. V was clipped by 1 base and J by 4 bases; unmatched bases: 0. CDR3 length: 13 residues. CDR3 residues: CASSQGQGYGYTF. The CDR3 nucleotides read TGCGCCAGCAGCCAAGGACAGGGCTATGGCTACACCTTC.

This chain joins TRBV6-6 and TRBJ2-7, with 10 bases that match TRBD2. Trimming removed 6 bases from V and 6 bases from J; junction bases left unmatched: 14. Germline CDR1 MNHNY, CDR2 SVGAGI (reference sequence). There are 16 residues in the CDR3. The CDR3 reads CASRSSGGAQFSEQYF. The CDR3 region has the DNA TGTGCCAGCAGGTCCAGCGGGGGGGCCCAATTTTCCGAGCAGTACTTC.

This clone was counted a single time. This rearrangement joins TRBV7-3 to TRBJ2-7; a possible D gene is TRBD1 (6 bases). Germline V gene sequence: CDR1 SGHTA, CDR2 FQGTGA. The V end lost 4 bases, the J end lost 4 bases, and 17 bases lay between the germline ends. The CDR3 spans 15 residues. CDR3 loop: CASSSTDSLVYEQYF. The CDR3 coding sequence is TGTGCCAGCAGCTCGACGGACAGTTTAGTGTACGAGCAGTACTTC.

V gene TRBV19 combines with J gene TRBJ2-3; no clear D. In germline, CDR1 is LNHDA, CDR2 SQIVND (reference sequence). The CDR3 sequence is 14 residues long. V was trimmed by 4 bases and J by 0 bases, leaving 8 bases between them. The CDR3 spells CASSTTTSTDTQYF. The CDR3 DNA reads TGTGCCAGTAGTACCACTACTAGCACAGATACGCAGTATTTT.

This clone was detected once. For the CDR3, the DNA is TGTGCCAGCAGCCTATTGACTAGCGGGGGGGGCGAGCAGTTCTTC. Translating it yields CASSLLTSGGGEQFF. The chain carries TRBV6-5 and TRBJ2-1, with TRBD2 matching over 14 bases. V gave up 6 bases and J gave up 10 bases; unmatched junction bases: 8. The CDR3 spans 15 residues. Per germline, CDR1 MNHEY and CDR2 SVGAGI.

The V call is TRBV19, the J call TRBJ1-1; D ambiguous. Germline CDR1 and CDR2: LNHDA and SQIVND (reference sequence). CDR3 length: 14 residues. V lost 1 base and J 0 bases, leaving 6 bases between the germline ends. This CDR3 reads CASSIGHMNTEAFF. For the CDR3, the DNA is TGTGCCAGTAGTATAGGGCACATGAACACTGAAGCTTTCTTT.

V and J are TRBV6-6 and TRBJ2-1; D call uncertain. The germline gives CDR1 MNHNY, CDR2 SVGAGI (reference sequence). CDR3 size: 11 residues. The germline V and J ends were trimmed by 0 bases and 10 bases, with 4 bases remaining between them. The CDR3 sequence: CASSYSSEQFF. CDR3 in DNA: TGTGCCAGCAGTTACTCGAGCGAGCAGTTCTTC.

The CDR3 sequence is CASSLAQTDEQFF. In nucleotides, the CDR3 is TGCGCCAGCAGCTTGGCCCAAACGGATGAGCAGTTCTTC. The chain uses TRBV5-1 and TRBJ2-1; D remains ambiguous. The germline gives CDR1 SGHRS, CDR2 YFSETQ. The CDR3 runs to 13 residues. V was pared by 0 bases and J by 8 bases, with 9 bases between.

The chain recombines TRBV4-1 with TRBJ2-7; 11 positions match TRBD2. Germline CDR1 is MGHRA and CDR2 is YSYEKL. This CDR3 spans 16 amino acids. Losses at the gene ends were 1 base for V and 0 bases for J; bases not matched to a gene: 2. The CDR3, as DNA: TGCGCCAGCAGCCAAGCTAGCGGGGGGTACTCCTACGAGCAGTACTTC. It translates to CASSQASGGYSYEQYF.

The gene calls are TRBV29-1 and TRBJ2-3; perhaps TRBD2 as D (7 bases). CDR3 length equals 16 residues. V dropped 4 bases and J dropped 6 bases, with 23 bases sitting between them. Germline CDR1 and CDR2: SQVTM and ANQGSEA. CDR3 coding DNA: TGCAGCGTTGGACCCCGGGGGGCTAAGGCCTGGGATACGCAGTATTTT. Translated: CSVGPRGAKAWDTQYF.

This clone has only one observation. The chain has TRBV13 and TRBJ1-2; D is unclear. The germline V gene encodes CDR1 PRHDT and CDR2 FYEKMQ (reference sequence). V was shortened by 0 bases and J by 5 bases, with 10 bases between the two germline ends. CDR3 length: 14 amino acids. The CDR3: CASSLGQMSYGYTF. CDR3 sequence (DNA): TGTGCCAGCAGCTTAGGACAGATGAGTTATGGCTACACCTTC. The full variable domain, rest sourced from reference TRBV13 and TRBJ1-2, is AAGVIQSPRHLIKEKRETATLKCYPIPRHDTVYWYQQGPGQDPQFLISFYEKMQSDKGSIPDRFSAQQFSDYHSELNMSSLELGDSALYFCASSLGQMSYGYTFGSGTRLTVV.

The chain uses TRBV10-1 and TRBJ2-5, with 8 bases lining up with TRBD2. Germline V lookup: CDR1 WNHNN, CDR2 SYGVQD (reference sequence). This CDR3 contains 16 residues. The J segment lost 4 bases and the V segment lost 0 bases, leaving 7 bases of the junction unmatched. CDR3 nucleotide sequence: TGCGCCAGCAGTGAGTCGGGTAGCGGGGTTGGAGAGACCCAGTACTTC. Residues: CASSESGSGVGETQYF.

On this clone itself: Different DNA sequences within this sample yield the same CDR3. The V call is TRBV18, the J call TRBJ1-1, with D perhaps TRBD1 (6 bases). Germline CDR1 and CDR2: KGHSH and LQKENI. CDR3 length: 14 amino acids. V was pared by 3 bases and J by 2 bases, with 10 bases between. The chain's CDR3 is CASSPGQVNTEAFF. Written as DNA, the CDR3 is TGTGCCAGCTCACCGGGACAAGTAAACACTGAAGCTTTCTTT.

This clone has a handful of counts. The genes are TRBV6-7 and TRBJ1-6; 7 nucleotides agree with TRBD1. TRBV6-7 is marked as an open reading frame, function uncertain. J was trimmed by 7 bases and V by 7 bases; bases with no gene match: 22. The CDR3 has 19 residues. In DNA form, the CDR3 reads TGTGCCAGCATTTCTGAAGAGGGAGACAGGGTCCTCGGAAATTCACCCCTCCACTTT. Translating it yields CASISEEGDRVLGNSPLHF.

J is TRBJ1-3 and V is TRBV2; possibly TRBD1 for D (6 bases). In germline, CDR1 is SNHLY, CDR2 FYNNEI. CDR3 size: 15 residues. The V end lost 2 bases, the J end lost 2 bases, and 10 bases lay between the germline ends. CDR3 sequence reads: CASSEPDRPGNTIYF. The DNA of the CDR3 is TGTGCCAGCAGTGAACCTGACAGGCCTGGAAACACCATATATTTT.

V and J are TRBV6-5 and TRBJ1-1; D is perhaps TRBD1 (6 bases). Germline V gene data show CDR1 as MNHEY and CDR2 as SVGAGI. V lost 7 bases and J lost 4, with 19 bases in between. This CDR3 spans 15 amino acids. The CDR3 spells CASTFVRTDFTEAFF. In DNA form, the CDR3 reads TGTGCCAGCACCTTCGTTCGGACAGATTTCACTGAAGCTTTCTTT.

The V call is TRBV29-1, the J call TRBJ2-2, with 7 bases matching TRBD1. V trimming: 5 bases; J trimming: 6 bases; junction bases outside the gene matches: 9. Germline V lookup: CDR1 SQVTM, CDR2 ANQGSEA. This CDR3 comprises 14 residues. Here the CDR3 DNA reads TGCAGCGTTAGTCCCTACACAGGGGCCGGGGAGCTGTTTTTT. This translates into CSVSPYTGAGELFF.